The rows below give T cell receptor beta chains drawn from one sample of a study of T cell repertoires in cytomegalovirus infection. TCRdb itself ran the reads through MiXCR, one entry per CDR3 protein. This table has fewer than 1,000,000 distinct CDR3 sequences, around 30% appearing once. These receptors are not linked to any known antigen. The specimen was cultured CD8+ T cells from PBMCs, collected from culture after CMV antigen stimulation. The receptor set was obtained from a human donor in good health (CMV status not recorded). Some clones in this sample may be carry-over from other donors' samples. CDR3s include the opening cysteine and the closing phenylalanine or tryptophan. The order of the fields is clone size, D gene, V gene, CDR3 length, J gene, CDR3 DNA, CDR3 protein. A D gene is named only where the DNA matches it firmly. Some rows have no size entry. The others give once, few or many, or a class for an expanded clone.

few,TRBD2,TRBV9,18,TRBJ2-2,TGTGCCAGCAGCGAAAAACTAGCGGGGGGGCCGGACACCGGGGAGCTGTTTTTT,CASSEKLAGGPDTGELFF
NA,NA,TRBV29-1,13,TRBJ2-3,TGCAGCGTTTCTGGAGGAAGCACAGATACGCAGTATTTT,CSVSGGSTDTQYF
NA,TRBD2,TRBV6-8,14,TRBJ2-7,TGTGCCAGCAAACTAGCGGGGCTTACCTACGAGCAGTACTTC,CASKLAGLTYEQYF
many,NA,TRBV7-2,16,TRBJ1-1,TGTGCCAGCAGCTTAGCCAGGACAAGGATGAACACTGAAGCTTTCTTT,CASSLARTRMNTEAFF
few,TRBD1,TRBV7-9,15,TRBJ2-5,TGTGCCAGCCGCGAGATTGACAGGGGCCAAGAGACCCAGTACTTC,CASREIDRGQETQYF
few,NA,TRBV7-9,15,TRBJ1-5,TGTGCCAGTGCGAGCAGTCAGGGGTTGAATCAGCCCCAGCATTTT,CASASSQGLNQPQHF
NA,NA,TRBV20-1,17,TRBJ2-2,TGCAGTGCTAGAGATATGGGGGGGGCGATTAGCACCGGGGAGCTGTTTTTT,CSARDMGGAISTGELFF
once,NA,TRBV19,14,TRBJ2-2,TGTGCCAGCAGTCGGACAGAATCGTCCGGGGAGCTGTTTTTT,CASSRTESSGELFF
few,NA,TRBV28,14,TRBJ2-2,TGTGCCAGCAGTTTGGCAGGGGAGAGCGGGGAGCTGTTTTTT,CASSLAGESGELFF
many,TRBD1,TRBV6-1,16,TRBJ2-3,TGTGCCAGCAGTACGGGACAGGGATATTTCACAGATACGCAGTATTTT,CASSTGQGYFTDTQYF
few,TRBD2,TRBV7-8,15,TRBJ2-1,TGTGCCAGCAGTTTAGACCCCGGGACTAAAGATGAGCAGTTCTTC,CASSLDPGTKDEQFF
many,TRBD1,TRBV5-1,15,TRBJ2-1,TGCGCCAGCAGCTTACGGGACAGGGATAACAATGAGCAGTTCTTC,CASSLRDRDNNEQFF
NA,NA,TRBV4-1,13,TRBJ2-5,TGCGCCAGCAGCCAAGTTATTTTGGAGACCCAGTACTTC,CASSQVILETQYF
few,NA,TRBV10-2,14,TRBJ1-1,TGCGCCAGCCTCGACAGTTTTATGAACACTGAAGCTTTCTTT,CASLDSFMNTEAFF
NA,TRBD2,TRBV7-2,16,TRBJ2-1,TGTGCCAGCAGCTCGGGATCAGCGGGGTCCTACAATGAGCAGTTCTTC,CASSSGSAGSYNEQFF
NA,NA,TRBV7-6,14,TRBJ1-1,TGTGCCAGCCCTGGAGAGGGGGGTAACACTGAAGCTTTCTTT,CASPGEGGNTEAFF
NA,TRBD1,TRBV24-1,13,TRBJ2-2,TGTGCCACTGGGACAGGGAACACCGGGGAGCTGTTTTTT,CATGTGNTGELFF
NA,NA,TRBV19,18,TRBJ1-5,TGTGCCAGTAGTATTGGGGAGGGGATGGTTGGTCTTAATCAGCCCCAGCATTTT,CASSIGEGMVGLNQPQHF
few,NA,TRBV5-6,13,TRBJ1-2,TGTGCCAGCAGCTCGAGTCCTAACTATGGCTACACCTTC,CASSSSPNYGYTF
NA,TRBD1,TRBV6-8,16,TRBJ1-1,TGTGCCAGCAGTTCCGGGACAGGGACTTTTCGGCCTGAAGCTTTCTTT,CASSSGTGTFRPEAFF
few,NA,TRBV6-5,18,TRBJ2-6,TGTGCCAGCAGTCATGACCAGCAAAGAATCTCTGGGGCCAACGTCCTGACTTTC,CASSHDQQRISGANVLTF
NA,NA,TRBV27,15,TRBJ2-1,TGTGCCAGCAGCTATGTGGATGGCTCCTACAATGAGCAGTTCTTC,CASSYVDGSYNEQFF
NA,NA,TRBV28,16,TRBJ1-1,TGTGCCAGCAGTCCGGATCTGGGCCCGGGGGGCGCTGAAGCTTTCTTT,CASSPDLGPGGAEAFF
few,NA,TRBV7-6,15,TRBJ2-2,TGTGCCAGCAGCTTAATGGCAGGGGTGAACGGGGAGCTGTTTTTT,CASSLMAGVNGELFF
NA,NA,TRBV10-3,9,TRBJ1-6,TGTGCCACCTCCCCCCCCCTCCACTTT,CATSPPLHF
NA,NA,TRBV5-1,16,TRBJ2-1,TGCGCCAGCAGCTTGGATGGGACAAGCTCCTACAATGAGCAGTTCTTC,CASSLDGTSSYNEQFF
NA,NA,TRBV10-1,16,TRBJ1-6,TGCGCCAGCAGTGAGTCGAGACTATCCTACAATTCACCCCTCCACTTT,CASSESRLSYNSPLHF
NA,TRBD2,TRBV7-2,19,TRBJ2-1,TGTGCCAGCAGCCTCCACCTTGGGACTAGCGGGGGGGGGATGAATGAGCAGTTCTTC,CASSLHLGTSGGGMNEQFF
NA,NA,TRBV4-1,16,TRBJ1-3,TGCGCCAGCAGCCAGGAGACAGGCCTCTCTGGAAACACCATATATTTT,CASSQETGLSGNTIYF
many,NA,TRBV7-8,15,TRBJ2-5,TGTGCCAGCAGCTTACGAGGGGGGTCCCAAGAGACCCAGTACTTC,CASSLRGGSQETQYF
NA,TRBD2,TRBV9,15,TRBJ2-1,TGTGCCAGCAGCGGACTAGCGGGGGCTGACAATGAGCAGTTCTTC,CASSGLAGADNEQFF
NA,TRBD1,TRBV10-3,11,TRBJ1-5,TGTGCCATCAGGGGACAGGGGGCCCAGCATTTT,CAIRGQGAQHF
NA,NA,TRBV27,15,TRBJ1-3,TGTGCCAGCAGGGTATCAGCGGGGTCTGGAAACACCATATATTTT,CASRVSAGSGNTIYF
NA,TRBD2,TRBV5-1,16,TRBJ2-7,TGCGCCAGCAGCTTGGCGGCTAGCGGGGGTTCCGGCGAGCAGTACTTC,CASSLAASGGSGEQYF
many,NA,TRBV6-1,10,TRBJ2-2,TGTGCCAGCAGTTTCGGGGAGCTGTTTTTT,CASSFGELFF
few,NA,TRBV2,12,TRBJ1-2,TGTGCCACCCAGAGTAGGGTTGAGGGCTACACCTTC,CATQSRVEGYTF
medium-sized,TRBD1,TRBV6-1,17,TRBJ1-2,TGTGCCAGCAGTTCCCGGGAGGGAGGGGGCGCCCGTTATGGCTACACCTTC,CASSSREGGGARYGYTF
NA,TRBD2,TRBV28,14,TRBJ2-1,TGTGCCAGCGTGAAGCGGGGGGCCCTCTTTGAGCAGTTCTTC,CASVKRGALFEQFF
many,NA,TRBV7-9,16,TRBJ2-5,TGTGCCAGCAGCTCTCTCGGGCGCGGAGACATGGAGACCCAGTACTTC,CASSSLGRGDMETQYF
few,NA,TRBV5-5,13,TRBJ1-1,TGTGCCACCCTAACCGACGTGGACACTGAAGCTTTCTTT,CATLTDVDTEAFF
NA,NA,TRBV11-2,16,TRBJ1-2,TGTGCCAGCAGCTTAGGCCCTATCGACCGTAACTATGGCTACACCTTC,CASSLGPIDRNYGYTF
few,TRBD1,TRBV6-2/TRBV6-3,18,TRBJ2-3,TGTGCCAGCAGTTACGACCTCTCGGACAGGGCTAGCACAGATACGCAGTATTTT,CASSYDLSDRASTDTQYF